These 16 T cell receptor beta chains originate from one sample sequenced in a study of shared clonotypes between healthy human individuals. The protocol was immunoSEQ multiplex PCR, while the TCRdb copy is restricted to in-frame clones and leaves out a portion. This repertoire shows nearly 2 million clones, approximately 94% found once; its top ten account for 1.2%. Positive CCR7 selection of CD45RO-negative cells yielded the naive CD8 cells, and terminally differentiated effector memory CD45RA+ cells were excluded. The sequenced sample was naive CD8+ T cells sorted from blood. The source is a man in his late teens or twenties in good health.

Turning to this clone: Other DNA variants within this sample encode the same CDR3. The chain joins TRBV2 to TRBJ2-7; possibly TRBD1 or TRBD2 for D (5 bases each). The CDR3 consists of 13 residues. Germline V gene data show CDR1 as SNHLY and CDR2 as FYNNEI. Between the trimmed V and J ends, which lost 6 bases and 1 base, there was a span of 10 bases. This chain's CDR3 is CASRGTESYEQYF. The CDR3 region has the DNA TGTGCCAGCAGGGGGACGGAGTCCTACGAGCAGTACTTC.

This rearrangement joins TRBV5-6 to TRBJ2-7; 7 bases fit TRBD1. Germline V gene data show CDR1 as SGHDT and CDR2 as YYEEEE. V dropped 3 bases and J dropped 3; count of bases not matched to a gene: 6. The CDR3 loop spans 14 amino acids. For the CDR3, the DNA is TGTGCCAGCAGCTACACCCCAGGGGGCTACGAGCAGTACTTC. It specifies CASSYTPGGYEQYF.

This clone appeared once. The chain links TRBV11-2 to TRBJ2-1, with a tentative D call TRBD2 (6 bases). The CDR3 is made up of 15 amino acids. The ends were cut back, 3 bases at V and 2 bases at J, with 11 bases in the middle. Germline CDR1 reads SGHAT; CDR2 reads FQNNGV. CDR3 sequence (DNA): TGTGCCAGCAGCTTGATCGGGGGTACCTACAATGAGCAGTTCTTC. Protein product: CASSLIGGTYNEQFF.

The J gene is TRBJ1-1, the V gene TRBV25-1; D may be TRBD1 (6 bases). The CDR3 runs to 11 residues. From germline, CDR1 is MGHDK and CDR2 SYGVNS. With 8 bases removed from V and 8 bases from J, the gap between germline ends came to 12 bases. The CDR3 spells CASHKGGEAFF. CDR3 in DNA: TGTGCCAGCCATAAGGGGGGGGAAGCTTTCTTT.

Note on this clone: Other DNA sequences from this sample encode an identical CDR3 as well. The CDR3 DNA reads as TGCAGCGTTGAAGGGGACAGCATCGAGGGATTTTATGGCTACACCTTC. As protein: CSVEGDSIEGFYGYTF. The J gene is TRBJ1-2, the V gene TRBV29-1; 7 bases align to TRBD1. J lost 5 bases, V lost 1 base, and 13 bases had no gene match. CDR3 length: 16 residues. Per the germline V gene, CDR1 is SQVTM and CDR2 is ANQGSEA. Full variable domain (missing parts from reference TRBV29-1 and TRBJ1-2): SAVISQKPSRDICQRGTSLTIQCQVDSQVTMMFWYRQQPGQSLTLIATANQGSEATYESGFVIDKFPISRPNLTFSTLTVSNMSPEDSSIYLCSVEGDSIEGFYGYTFGSGTRLTVV.

This chain joins TRBV11-1 and TRBJ2-7; TRBD1 aligns across 9 bases. V was clipped by 1 base and J by 2 bases; unmatched bases: 12. There are 18 residues in the CDR3. Germline assignment: CDR1 SGHAT and CDR2 FQDESV (reference sequence). CDR3 nucleotides: TGTGCCAGCAGCTTAGAATCGTCTTATGGACAGGGGACCTACGAGCAGTACTTC. Residues: CASSLESSYGQGTYEQYF.

On this clone: The same CDR3 also results from other DNA sequences found in this sample. The rearrangement uses TRBV5-1 and TRBJ2-3; D tentatively reads TRBD1 or TRBD2 (7 bases each). CDR3 length: 15 residues. Germline V gene data show CDR1 as SGHRS and CDR2 as YFSETQ. V was clipped by 2 bases and J by 1 base, with 11 bases between them. The chain's CDR3 is CASSFRGGGTDTQYF. DNA of the CDR3: TGCGCCAGCAGCTTCAGGGGGGGCGGCACAGATACGCAGTATTTT.

For this clone: Other DNA sequences in this sample translate to the same CDR3. The chain has TRBV9 and TRBJ2-7; D not resolved. Germline V gene sequence: CDR1 SGDLS, CDR2 YYNGEE. CDR3 length: 14 residues. The ends were cut back, 4 bases at V and 2 bases at J, with 13 bases in the middle. The CDR3 reads CASSPSDGTYEQYF. Written as DNA, the CDR3 is TGTGCCAGCAGCCCCTCGGACGGTACCTACGAGCAGTACTTC.

The V call is TRBV18, the J call TRBJ2-1, with TRBD2 as a possible D gene (6 bases). Germline CDR1 KGHSH, CDR2 LQKENI. CDR3 length: 16 amino acids. Trimming removed 2 bases from V and 8 bases from J, with 19 bases in between. The CDR3 DNA reads as TGTGCCAGCTCACCAGTGGGAGGCACCTCGGGCGATGAGCAGTTCTTC. Its translation is CASSPVGGTSGDEQFF.

To note about this clone: Other DNA sequences in this specimen translate into the identical CDR3. CDR3 DNA sequence: TGCGCCAGCAGCTCCGGGACCAGCACAGATACGCAGTATTTT. This codes for CASSSGTSTDTQYF. The chain recombines TRBV5-1 with TRBJ2-3; D is possibly TRBD1 or TRBD2 (5 bases each). Germline-derived CDR1 and CDR2 are SGHRS and YFSETQ. This CDR3 spans 14 amino acids. V gave up 3 bases and J gave up 0 bases, with 8 bases separating them.

The chain is built from TRBV30 and TRBJ2-2; 8 nucleotides align to TRBD2. V shed 5 bases, J shed 1 base, and the junction held 3 bases outside the gene matches. This CDR3 is built from 14 residues. Per germline, CDR1 GTSNPN and CDR2 SVGIG (reference sequence). CDR3 nucleotide sequence: TGTGCCTGGGATCTAGCGGGGAACACCGGGGAGCTGTTTTTT. Translated: CAWDLAGNTGELFF.

The V gene is TRBV10-2, the J gene TRBJ2-3; D uncertain. The germline gives CDR1 WSHSY, CDR2 SAAADI. The CDR3 covers 14 residues. Deletions cut 4 bases from V and 5 bases from J, with 13 bases between. The CDR3 here is CASSGSPPEDTQYF. CDR3 DNA: TGCGCCAGCAGTGGCTCACCCCCGGAAGATACGCAGTATTTT.

As for this clone: One junction end does not reproduce the germline sequence, and a read error may be involved. The sample carries other DNA sequences with the same CDR3. The chain has TRBV14 and TRBJ2-7; the D gene is possibly TRBD1 (6 bases). The germline V gene has CDR1 SGHDN and CDR2 FVKESK. The CDR3 loop spans 16 amino acids. In DNA form, the CDR3 reads TGCGCCAGCAGCCCCGGACAGTCTACTAGCTCCTACGAGCAGTACTTC. Encoded protein: CASSPGQSTSSYEQYF.

This chain links TRBV7-2 with TRBJ1-1; a possible D gene is TRBD1 (5 bases). The CDR3 has 14 residues. V lost 1 base and J 7 bases, leaving 13 bases between the germline ends. From germline, CDR1 is SGHTA and CDR2 FQGNSA. The CDR3: CASSLDSGRDEAFF. CDR3 DNA sequence: TGTGCCAGCAGCTTAGATTCAGGGAGGGATGAAGCTTTCTTT.

Notes on this clone: Additional DNA sequences in this sample encode the identical CDR3. This chain links TRBV7-9 with TRBJ2-3, with D unclear. Germline assignment: CDR1 SEHNR and CDR2 FQNEAQ (reference sequence). This CDR3 is 13 amino acids long. V was shortened by 6 bases and J by 2 bases, with 9 bases between the two germline ends. This chain's CDR3 is CASSPDLTDTQYF. The CDR3 coding sequence is TGTGCCAGCAGTCCAGACCTCACAGATACGCAGTATTTT.

In its sample, this clone was seen once. This chain links TRBV28 with TRBJ2-7; D is unresolved. Per germline, CDR1 MDHEN and CDR2 SYDVKM. V lost 3 bases and J lost 5, with 11 bases in between. This CDR3 comprises 13 residues. The CDR3 nucleotides read TGTGCCAGCAGTTTCAGATTTGTCGACGAGCAGTACTTC. Translating it yields CASSFRFVDEQYF.